These T cell receptor beta chains were read from a single sample in a study of blood T cell repertoires in COVID-19. Libraries were prepared by immunoSEQ multiplex PCR; TCRdb keeps only in-frame clonotypes and omits some of them. The sample shows approximately 200,000 clones, over 75% of them seen only once. Sequenced sample: PBMCs or T cells enriched from blood (not recorded which). The receptors were gathered from a woman in her forties with acute COVID-19. Both conserved end residues are part of each CDR3.

J gene | V gene | CDR3 protein
TRBJ2-1 | TRBV19 | CASSVTGVNEQFF
TRBJ1-6 | TRBV9 | CASGPSNSPLHF
TRBJ2-2 | TRBV3-1/TRBV3-2 | CASSPSVNTGELFF
TRBJ2-3 | TRBV2 | CASTEVQRADTQYF
TRBJ1-1 | TRBV29-1 | CSVTGFTEAFF
TRBJ1-6 | TRBV6-6 | CASMTGNHKGSPLHF
TRBJ1-1 | TRBV14 | CASSPFMNTEAFF
TRBJ1-5 | TRBV15 | CATSRDKQGAVSNQPQHF
TRBJ2-7 | TRBV10-2 | CASIDRDRGDEQYF
TRBJ2-1 | TRBV5-1 | CASSSTSGGTSYNEQFF
TRBJ1-1 | TRBV5-1 | CASSRGQLTGNTEAFF
TRBJ1-1 | TRBV5-1 | CASSLRDRGRTGTEAFF
TRBJ1-2 | TRBV4-1 | CASSFRDRESYTF
TRBJ1-5 | TRBV30 | CAWSVQGLQPQHF
TRBJ2-3 | TRBV27 | CASSSLAGGLTDTQYF
TRBJ2-1 | TRBV20-1 | CSAQIYEQFF
TRBJ2-1 | TRBV5-1 | CASSLDTGGYNEQFF
TRBJ2-7 | TRBV6-5 | CATKRGMNEQYF
TRBJ2-2 | TRBV9 | CASSVGRGNTGELFF
TRBJ1-1 | TRBV20-1 | CSASPGQGYTEAFF
TRBJ1-1 | TRBV20-1 | CSVSRDEAFF
TRBJ2-7 | TRBV5-6 | CASSLRRTGHQEQYF
TRBJ1-5 | TRBV7-9 | CASSYAGTDQPQHF
TRBJ1-1 | TRBV24-1 | CATGTGVNTEAFF
TRBJ1-1 | TRBV19 | CASSITGYRGEAFF
TRBJ2-1 | TRBV5-6 | CASSSPGGAFITYNEQFF
TRBJ2-3 | TRBV5-1 | CASSLGGVAGTDTQYF
TRBJ2-2 | TRBV19 | CASSTPGLAGELFF
TRBJ2-3 | TRBV13 | CASSLPSGMTDTQYF
TRBJ2-3 | TRBV6-4 | CASSDSAGGTQYF
TRBJ1-2 | TRBV2 | CASSDTGHYGYTF
TRBJ1-2 | TRBV13 | CASSRDKQSNYGYTF
TRBJ1-2 | TRBV28 | CASSLDRGAFNYGYTF
TRBJ1-6 | TRBV11-2 | CASSLGATGVGSPLHF
TRBJ1-4 | TRBV12-3/TRBV12-4 | CASSFSEKLFF
TRBJ2-1 | TRBV10-3 | CAIRASGGDEQFF
TRBJ2-1 | TRBV4-2 | CASSQGLAGEGNEQFF
TRBJ1-4 | TRBV18 | CASSQEQDEKLFF
TRBJ1-3 | TRBV3-1/TRBV3-2 | CASSRTQGTSGNTIYF
TRBJ2-7 | TRBV18 | CASSLFETLSGEQYF
TRBJ2-4 | TRBV5-1 | CASSLDERLGIQYF
TRBJ1-2 | TRBV5-6 | CASSTQGNYGYTF
TRBJ1-1 | TRBV7-9 | CASSLTGEEAFF
TRBJ1-6 | TRBV6-5 | CASSYSGRVGSPLHF
TRBJ1-6 | TRBV12-3/TRBV12-4 | CASRDRVNSPLHF
TRBJ2-7 | TRBV28 | CASSPRGGASYEQYF
TRBJ2-2 | TRBV19 | CASSILLGSTNTGELFF
TRBJ2-1 | TRBV10-1 | CATAVRGTYNEQFF
TRBJ1-1 | TRBV29-1 | CSVDPGGKIRNTEAFF
TRBJ2-5 | TRBV6-5 | CASSRGETQYF
TRBJ1-6 | TRBV6-5 | CASSYKTGQGDSPLHF
TRBJ1-1 | TRBV7-9 | CASSPSGTFTEAFF
TRBJ2-5 | TRBV6-5 | CASSRGQETQYF
TRBJ1-2 | TRBV7-6 | CASSSNRDRGGYTF
TRBJ1-2 | TRBV11-1 | CASSSRTGAPYGYTF
TRBJ1-3 | TRBV4-2 | CASSQASKPGGTGNTIYF
TRBJ1-1 | TRBV5-1 | CASSYRGTVNTEAFF
TRBJ1-1 | TRBV9 | CASSVAGGGNTEAFF